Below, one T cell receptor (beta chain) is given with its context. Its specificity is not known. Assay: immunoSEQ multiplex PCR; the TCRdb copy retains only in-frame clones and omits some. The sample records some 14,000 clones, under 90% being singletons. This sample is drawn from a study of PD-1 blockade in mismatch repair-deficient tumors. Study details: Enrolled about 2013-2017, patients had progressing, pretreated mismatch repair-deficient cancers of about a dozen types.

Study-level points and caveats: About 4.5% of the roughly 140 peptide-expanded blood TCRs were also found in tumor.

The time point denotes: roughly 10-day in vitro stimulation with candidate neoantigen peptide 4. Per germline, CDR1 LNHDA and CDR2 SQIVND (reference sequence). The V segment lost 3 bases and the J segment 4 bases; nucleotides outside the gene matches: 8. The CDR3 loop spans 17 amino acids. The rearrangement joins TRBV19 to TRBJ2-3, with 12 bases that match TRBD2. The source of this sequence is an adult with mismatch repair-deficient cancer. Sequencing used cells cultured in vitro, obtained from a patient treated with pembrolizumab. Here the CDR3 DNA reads TGTGCCAGTAGTATTAGGAGGACTAGCGGGGCGTCAGATACGCAGTATTTT. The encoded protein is CASSIRRTSGASDTQYF.